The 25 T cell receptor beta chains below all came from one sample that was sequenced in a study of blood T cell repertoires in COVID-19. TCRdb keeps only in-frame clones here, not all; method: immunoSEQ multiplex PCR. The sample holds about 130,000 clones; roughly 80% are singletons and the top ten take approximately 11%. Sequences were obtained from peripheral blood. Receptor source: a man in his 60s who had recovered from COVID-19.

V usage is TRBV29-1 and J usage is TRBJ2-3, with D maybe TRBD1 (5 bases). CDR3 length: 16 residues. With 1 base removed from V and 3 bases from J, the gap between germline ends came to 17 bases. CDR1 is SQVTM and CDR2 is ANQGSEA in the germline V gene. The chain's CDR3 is CSVEATGQARTDTQYF. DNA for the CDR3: TGCAGCGTTGAAGCTACCGGACAAGCTCGTACAGATACGCAGTATTTT.

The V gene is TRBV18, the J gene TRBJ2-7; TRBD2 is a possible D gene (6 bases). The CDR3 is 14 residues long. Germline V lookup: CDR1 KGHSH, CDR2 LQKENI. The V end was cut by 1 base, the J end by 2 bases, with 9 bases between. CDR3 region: CASSPRRDPYEQYF. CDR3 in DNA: TGTGCCAGCTCACCACGGCGGGACCCCTACGAGCAGTACTTC.

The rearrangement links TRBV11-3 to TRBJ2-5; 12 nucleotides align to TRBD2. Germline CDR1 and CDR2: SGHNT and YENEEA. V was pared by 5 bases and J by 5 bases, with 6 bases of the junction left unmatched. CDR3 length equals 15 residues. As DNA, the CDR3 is TGTGCCAGCAGCGGGCCCGGGACTAGCGGGGAGACCCAGTACTTC. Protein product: CASSGPGTSGETQYF.

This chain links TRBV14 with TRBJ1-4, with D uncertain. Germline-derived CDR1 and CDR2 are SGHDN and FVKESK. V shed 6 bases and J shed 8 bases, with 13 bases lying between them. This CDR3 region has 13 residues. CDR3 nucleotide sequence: TGTGCCAGCAGTCCTAGACTCTTCGAAAAACTGTTTTTT. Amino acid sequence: CASSPRLFEKLFF.

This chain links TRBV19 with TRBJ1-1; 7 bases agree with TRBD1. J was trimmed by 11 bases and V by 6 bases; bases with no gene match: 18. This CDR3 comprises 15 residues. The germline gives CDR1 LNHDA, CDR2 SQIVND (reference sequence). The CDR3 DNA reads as TGTGCCAGTAGAAATACCCCAGATACCGGGACAGACGCTTTCTTT. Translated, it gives CASRNTPDTGTDAFF.

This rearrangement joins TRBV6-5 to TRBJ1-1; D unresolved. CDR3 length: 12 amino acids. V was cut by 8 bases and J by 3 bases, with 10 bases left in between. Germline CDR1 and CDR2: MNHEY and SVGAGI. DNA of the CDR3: TGTGCCAGCGGGAGGAGGGACACTGAAGCTTTCTTT. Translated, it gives CASGRRDTEAFF.

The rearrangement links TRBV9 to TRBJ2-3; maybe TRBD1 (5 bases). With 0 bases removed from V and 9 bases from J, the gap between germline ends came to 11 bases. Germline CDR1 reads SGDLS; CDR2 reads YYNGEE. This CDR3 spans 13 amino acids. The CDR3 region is CASSVEGPGTQYF. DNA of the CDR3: TGTGCCAGCAGCGTAGAGGGGCCCGGCACGCAGTATTTT.

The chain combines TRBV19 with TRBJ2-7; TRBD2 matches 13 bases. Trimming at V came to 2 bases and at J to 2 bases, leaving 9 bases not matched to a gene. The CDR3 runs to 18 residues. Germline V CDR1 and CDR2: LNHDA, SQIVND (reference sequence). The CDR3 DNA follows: TGTGCCAGTAGTATATCGGCAGCCGGGACTAGCGGGACCTACGAGCAGTACTTC. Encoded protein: CASSISAAGTSGTYEQYF. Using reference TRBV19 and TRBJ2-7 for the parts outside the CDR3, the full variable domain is DGGITQSPKYLFRKEGQNVTLSCEQNLNHDAMYWYRQDPGQGLRLIYYSQIVNDFQKGDIAEGYSVSREKKESFPLTVTSAQKNPTAFYLCASSISAAGTSGTYEQYFGPGTRLTVT.

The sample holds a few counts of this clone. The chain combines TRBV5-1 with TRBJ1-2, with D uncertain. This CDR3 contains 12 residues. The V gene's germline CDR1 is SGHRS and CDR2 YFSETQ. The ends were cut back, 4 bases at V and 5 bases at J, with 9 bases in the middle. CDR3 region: CASSTESYGYTF. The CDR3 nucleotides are TGCGCCAGCAGCACAGAGTCTTATGGCTACACCTTC.

The CDR3: CASSSTRGRVGYTF. As DNA, the CDR3 is TGTGCCAGCAGTTCGACCAGGGGGCGCGTTGGCTACACCTTC. V gene TRBV28 combines with J gene TRBJ1-2, with 8 bases identical to TRBD1. Trimming took 4 bases from V and 7 from J; bases not matched to a gene: 8. The CDR3 is 14 amino acids. Germline CDR1 MDHEN, CDR2 SYDVKM.

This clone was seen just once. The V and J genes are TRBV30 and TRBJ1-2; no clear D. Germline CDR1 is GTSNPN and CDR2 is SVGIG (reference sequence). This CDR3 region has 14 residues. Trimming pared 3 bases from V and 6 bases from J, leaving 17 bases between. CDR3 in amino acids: CAWRRGWFWNGYTF. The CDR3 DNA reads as TGTGCCTGGAGGAGAGGTTGGTTTTGGAATGGCTACACCTTC.

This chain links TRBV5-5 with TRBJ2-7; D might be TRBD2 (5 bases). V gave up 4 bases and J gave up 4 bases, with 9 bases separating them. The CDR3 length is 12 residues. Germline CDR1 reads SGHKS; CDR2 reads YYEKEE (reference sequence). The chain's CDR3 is CASSPRRYEQYF. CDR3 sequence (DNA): TGTGCCAGCAGCCCCCGGAGGTACGAGCAGTACTTC.

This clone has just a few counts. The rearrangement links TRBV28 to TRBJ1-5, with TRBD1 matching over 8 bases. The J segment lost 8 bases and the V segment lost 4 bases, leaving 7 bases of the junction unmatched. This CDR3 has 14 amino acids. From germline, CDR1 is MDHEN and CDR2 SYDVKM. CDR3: CASSSRTGGEPQHF. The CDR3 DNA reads TGTGCCAGCAGTTCCCGCACAGGGGGGGAGCCCCAGCATTTT.

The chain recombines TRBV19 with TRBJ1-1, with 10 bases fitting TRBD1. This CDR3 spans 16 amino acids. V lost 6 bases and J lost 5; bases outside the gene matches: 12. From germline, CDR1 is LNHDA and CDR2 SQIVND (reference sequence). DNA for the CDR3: TGTGCCAGTAGGCGGGACAGGGGCCGGAAAGAGACTGAAGCTTTCTTT. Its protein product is CASRRDRGRKETEAFF.

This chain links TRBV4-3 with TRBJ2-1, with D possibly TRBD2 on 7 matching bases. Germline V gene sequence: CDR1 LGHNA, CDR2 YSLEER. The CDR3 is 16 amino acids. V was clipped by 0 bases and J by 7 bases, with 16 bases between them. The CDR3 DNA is TGCGCCAGCAGCCAAGATGCGGGGGCGCGTTGGAATGAGCAGTTCTTC. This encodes CASSQDAGARWNEQFF.

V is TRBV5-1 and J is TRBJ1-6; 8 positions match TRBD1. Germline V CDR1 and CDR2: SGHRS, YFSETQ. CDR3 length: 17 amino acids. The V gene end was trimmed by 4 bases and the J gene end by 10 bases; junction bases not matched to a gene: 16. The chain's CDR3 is CASSAEYQGARRSPLHF. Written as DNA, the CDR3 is TGCGCCAGCAGCGCCGAATACCAGGGGGCGCGGCGATCACCCCTCCACTTT.

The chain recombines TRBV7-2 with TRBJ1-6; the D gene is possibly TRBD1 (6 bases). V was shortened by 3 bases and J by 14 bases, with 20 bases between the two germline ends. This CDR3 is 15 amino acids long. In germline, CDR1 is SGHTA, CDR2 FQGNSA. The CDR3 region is CASSFTPRTVQTLHF. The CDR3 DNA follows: TGTGCCAGCAGCTTCACACCCCGGACAGTCCAAACCCTCCACTTT.

The CDR3 nucleotides are TGTGCCAGCAGTTACTCCCACAGGGGGTCGTACACTGAAGCTTTCTTT. Its protein is CASSYSHRGSYTEAFF. The chain carries TRBV6-2 or TRBV6-3 and TRBJ1-1, with TRBD1 matching 8 bases. Germline CDR1 reads MNHEY; CDR2 reads SVGEGT. CDR3 length: 16 amino acids. The ends lost 0 bases at V and 3 bases at J; junction bases unmatched: 6.

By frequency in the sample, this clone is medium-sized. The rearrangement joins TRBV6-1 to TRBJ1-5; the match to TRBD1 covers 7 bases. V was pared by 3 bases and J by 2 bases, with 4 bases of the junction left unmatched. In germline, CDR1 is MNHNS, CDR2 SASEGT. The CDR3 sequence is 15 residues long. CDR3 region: CASSESRGGNQPQHF. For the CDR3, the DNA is TGTGCCAGCAGTGAGTCCAGGGGGGGCAATCAGCCCCAGCATTTT.

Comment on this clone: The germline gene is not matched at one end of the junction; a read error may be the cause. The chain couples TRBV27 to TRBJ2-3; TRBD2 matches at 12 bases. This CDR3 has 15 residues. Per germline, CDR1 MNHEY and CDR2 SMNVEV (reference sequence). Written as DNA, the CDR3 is TGTGCCAGCAGTTTATCAGGCGCTAGCGGGAGGGCCAGAGTTTTT. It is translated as CASSLSGASGRARVF.

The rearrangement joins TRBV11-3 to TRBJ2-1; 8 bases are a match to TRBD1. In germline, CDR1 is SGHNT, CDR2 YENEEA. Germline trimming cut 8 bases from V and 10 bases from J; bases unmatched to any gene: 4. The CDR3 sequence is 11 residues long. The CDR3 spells CASGQGTEQFF. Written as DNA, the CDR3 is TGTGCCAGCGGACAGGGAACGGAGCAGTTCTTC.

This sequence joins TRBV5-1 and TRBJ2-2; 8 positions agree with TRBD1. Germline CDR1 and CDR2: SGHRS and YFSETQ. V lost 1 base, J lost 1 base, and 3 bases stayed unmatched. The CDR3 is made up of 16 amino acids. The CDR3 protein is CASSLQGAVNTGELFF. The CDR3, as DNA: TGCGCCAGCAGCTTGCAGGGGGCGGTGAACACCGGGGAGCTGTTTTTT.

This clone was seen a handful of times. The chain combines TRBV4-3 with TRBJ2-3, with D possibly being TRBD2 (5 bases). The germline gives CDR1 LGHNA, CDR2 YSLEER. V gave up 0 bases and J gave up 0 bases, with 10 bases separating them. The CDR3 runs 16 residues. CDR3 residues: CASSQEWETSTDTQYF. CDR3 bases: TGCGCCAGCAGCCAAGAGTGGGAGACTAGCACAGATACGCAGTATTTT.

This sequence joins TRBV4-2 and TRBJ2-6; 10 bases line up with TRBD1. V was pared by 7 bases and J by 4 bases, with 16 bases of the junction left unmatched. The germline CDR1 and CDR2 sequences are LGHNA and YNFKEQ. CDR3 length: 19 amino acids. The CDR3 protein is CASTIKGGQGTVGANVLTF. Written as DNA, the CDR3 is TGTGCCAGCACAATAAAGGGGGGACAGGGGACGGTCGGGGCCAACGTCCTGACTTTC.

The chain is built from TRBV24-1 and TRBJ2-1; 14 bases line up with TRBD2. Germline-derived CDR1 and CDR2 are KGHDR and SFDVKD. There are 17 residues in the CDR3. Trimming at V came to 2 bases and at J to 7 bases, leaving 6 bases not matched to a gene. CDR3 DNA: TGTGCCACCAGTGATTCGAGACTAGCGGGAGGGGGAAATGAGCAGTTCTTC. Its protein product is CATSDSRLAGGGNEQFF.